These 15 T cell receptor beta chains originate from one sample sequenced in a study of cytomegalovirus exposure and HLA in healthy donors. Amplification used 60 Vbeta primers and 13 Jbeta primers. Profiling relied on immunoSEQ multiplex PCR, and the TCRdb table lists in-frame clones only, not all of them. Of about 140,000 clones in the sample, around 75% were seen once. Sequenced input: PBMCs. Receptors originate from a female donor in good health and CMV-seronegative.

The CDR3 DNA reads TGTGCCAGCAGTTGCCATGGACAGGGGCGAGGGTTATCTGAAGCTTTCTTT. It yields the protein CASSCHGQGRGLSEAFF. V gene TRBV28 combines with J gene TRBJ1-1, with 9 bases aligning to TRBD1. Germline V gene data show CDR1 as MDHEN and CDR2 as SYDVKM. The CDR3 consists of 17 residues. Trimming cost V 4 bases and J 6 bases; bases outside gene matches: 15.

The J gene is TRBJ2-5, the V gene TRBV2; tentatively, D is TRBD2 (6 bases). Trimming cost V 8 bases and J 2 bases, with 18 bases left between them. Germline V gene sequence: CDR1 SNHLY, CDR2 FYNNEI. This CDR3 is 15 amino acids long. This chain's CDR3 is CASSPQRAAQETQYF. The CDR3 DNA reads as TGTGCCAGCTCCCCCCAGCGGGCGGCACAAGAGACCCAGTACTTC.

J is TRBJ1-2 and V is TRBV28; TRBD1 matches 10 bases. CDR3 size: 15 residues. Trimming at V came to 7 bases and at J to 4 bases, leaving 9 bases not matched to a gene. From germline, CDR1 is MDHEN and CDR2 SYDVKM. CDR3 coding DNA: TGTGCCAGCAACGACCGGGACAGGGGTATCTATGGCTACACCTTC. It codes for CASNDRDRGIYGYTF.

The chain joins TRBV27 to TRBJ1-5; no clear D. Germline lookup yields CDR1 MNHEY and CDR2 SMNVEV (reference sequence). The V gene lost 2 bases and the J gene lost 2 bases, with 7 bases spanning the gap. The CDR3 is 14 amino acids. The CDR3 spells CASSLHSGNQPQHF. The CDR3 DNA follows: TGTGCCAGCAGTTTACATAGCGGCAATCAGCCCCAGCATTTT.

The chain couples TRBV18 to TRBJ2-7, with 11 bases fitting TRBD2. J gave up 0 bases and V 3 bases, and 4 bases lay outside the gene matches. CDR1 and CDR2 (germline): KGHSH, LQKENI. This CDR3 has 16 amino acids. CDR3 sequence reads: CASSPRGLADSYEQYF. Here the CDR3 DNA reads TGTGCCAGCTCACCCCGGGGACTAGCGGACTCCTACGAGCAGTACTTC. Filled out from reference TRBV18 and TRBJ2-7, the complete variable domain reads NAGVMQNPRHLVRRRGQEARLRCSPMKGHSHVYWYRQLPEEGLKFMVYLQKENIIDESGMPKERFSAEFPKEGPSILRIQQVVRGDSAAYFCASSPRGLADSYEQYFGPGTRLTVT.

The chain links TRBV5-5 to TRBJ1-5, with 8 bases fitting TRBD1. Looked up from germline, CDR1 is SGHKS and CDR2 is YYEKEE (reference sequence). Trimming cost V 4 bases and J 5 bases; bases outside gene matches: 2. This CDR3 has 13 residues. The DNA of the CDR3 is TGTGCCAGCAGCCCGACAGGGGATCAGCCCCAGCATTTT. Amino acids: CASSPTGDQPQHF. The full variable domain, completed using reference TRBV5-5 and TRBJ1-5, is DAGVTQSPTHLIKTRGQQVTLRCSPISGHKSVSWYQQVLGQGPQFIFQYYEKEERGRGNFPDRFSARQFPNYSSELNVNALLLGDSALYLCASSPTGDQPQHFGDGTRLSIL.

The CDR3 here is CASSFSRGRKNTEAFF. As DNA, the CDR3 is TGTGCCAGCAGTTTTAGCAGGGGGAGGAAGAACACTGAAGCTTTCTTT. V gene TRBV6-5 combines with J gene TRBJ1-1, with 7 bases aligning to TRBD1. CDR3 length: 16 residues. The germline V gene encodes CDR1 MNHEY and CDR2 SVGAGI. The V segment lost 4 bases and the J segment 1 base; nucleotides outside the gene matches: 9.

The V and J genes are TRBV19 and TRBJ1-1; 7 positions agree with TRBD1. Per germline, CDR1 LNHDA and CDR2 SQIVND (reference sequence). Losses at the gene ends were 3 bases for V and 8 bases for J; bases not matched to a gene: 12. This CDR3 contains 15 residues. The CDR3 DNA is TGTGCCAGTAGTATCCCACAGGGGCCTTCGCTGGAAGCTTTCTTT. As protein: CASSIPQGPSLEAFF.

In its sample, this clone was seen a few times. V and J are TRBV2 and TRBJ1-2, with 10 nucleotides matching TRBD1. V trimming: 4 bases; J trimming: 8 bases; junction bases outside the gene matches: 10. The CDR3 has 15 residues. CDR1 is SNHLY, CDR2 FYNNEI, per germline. The CDR3 DNA reads as TGTGCCAGCAGTGGACACGGACAGGGGGGATCCGGCTACACCTTC. Protein sequence: CASSGHGQGGSGYTF.

The V gene is TRBV16, the J gene TRBJ1-3; D may be TRBD1 (5 bases). Between the trimmed V and J ends, which lost 8 bases and 8 bases, there was a span of 16 bases. The CDR3 extends over 13 amino acids. Germline-derived CDR1 and CDR2 are KGHSY and FQNENV. CDR3 loop: CASARRGEDTIYF. DNA for the CDR3: TGTGCCAGCGCCCGGCGGGGGGAAGACACCATATATTTT. Combining the CDR3 with reference TRBV16 and TRBJ1-3 gives the whole variable domain GEEVAQTPKHLVRGEGQKAKLYCAPIKGHSYVFWYQQVLKNEFKFLISFQNENVFDETGMPKERFSAKCLPNSPCSLEIQATKLEDSAVYFCASARRGEDTIYFGEGSWLTVV.

CDR3 nucleotides: TGTGCCAGCAGTCGGACAGAGATGGGTCAGCCCCAGCATTTT. It yields the protein CASSRTEMGQPQHF. The J gene is TRBJ1-5, the V gene TRBV28; TRBD1 is a possible D gene (6 bases). Per germline, CDR1 MDHEN and CDR2 SYDVKM. The CDR3 runs to 14 residues. Trimming took off 5 bases at V and 6 bases at J, with 14 bases between the two ends.

This clone was counted between two and nine times. The chain is built from TRBV5-6 and TRBJ1-3; 8 nucleotides match TRBD1. The CDR3 contains 16 residues. Looked up from germline, CDR1 is SGHDT and CDR2 is YYEEEE. J was trimmed by 3 bases and V by 1 base; bases with no gene match: 6. The CDR3 loop is CASSLRQGIFGNTIYF. The CDR3 DNA sequence: TGTGCCAGCAGCTTGAGACAGGGGATCTTTGGAAACACCATATATTTT.

Comment on this clone: This specimen includes other DNA sequences encoding the same CDR3. The gene calls are TRBV29-1 and TRBJ2-7; 7 bases agree with TRBD2. This CDR3 contains 14 residues. J was trimmed by 1 base and V by 3 bases; bases with no gene match: 6. Germline-derived CDR1 and CDR2 are SQVTM and ANQGSEA. The DNA for the CDR3 is TGCAGCGTTGAGGGGAGGGACGGATCCTACGAGCAGTACTTC. Encoded protein: CSVEGRDGSYEQYF.

The V gene is TRBV7-2, the J gene TRBJ2-7; TRBD2 aligns across 10 bases. The V gene end was trimmed by 5 bases and the J gene end by 9 bases; junction bases not matched to a gene: 13. Germline lookup yields CDR1 SGHTA and CDR2 FQGNSA. The CDR3 extends over 15 amino acids. CDR3 sequence: CASSPPELAGEAQYF. Here the CDR3 DNA reads TGTGCCAGCAGCCCCCCAGAGCTAGCGGGAGAAGCGCAGTACTTC.

V usage is TRBV27 and J usage is TRBJ2-7, with no clear D. Trimming stripped 4 bases from V and 4 bases from J, with 8 bases between. In germline, CDR1 is MNHEY, CDR2 SMNVEV (reference sequence). This CDR3 region has 12 residues. The CDR3 sequence: CASSSTGYEQYF. In nucleotides, the CDR3 is TGTGCCAGCAGTTCCACCGGGTACGAGCAGTACTTC.